Here is one T cell receptor beta chain with its context. Libraries were prepared by immunoSEQ multiplex PCR; TCRdb keeps only in-frame clonotypes and omits some of them. The table lists about 140,000 clones, 80% to 85% of them singletons. These data come from a study of blood T cell repertoires in COVID-19. The CDR3 runs to 16 residues. In germline, CDR1 is SQVTM, CDR2 ANQGSEA. V shed 1 base and J 6 bases; nucleotides not matched to a gene: 8. The rearrangement joins TRBV29-1 to TRBJ2-3, with 12 bases aligning to TRBD2. The clonotype comes from a human donor in a cohort sampled during active COVID-19. Sequenced: peripheral blood. The CDR3 here is CSVEGNLAGGPDTQYF. The CDR3 region has the DNA TGCAGCGTTGAAGGGAACCTAGCGGGGGGGCCGGATACGCAGTATTTT.